These T cell receptor beta chains were read from a single sample in a study of blood T cell repertoires in COVID-19. Sequencing used immunoSEQ multiplex PCR; TCRdb keeps in-frame clones, though not all of them. Found here are about 130,000 clones, around 86% of them singletons; the top ten hold 9.7%. The source material was peripheral blood. The receptors stem from a man aged 35 to 55 with active or convalescent COVID-19. Both conserved end residues are part of each CDR3. The order of the fields is V gene, clone size, J gene, CDR3 length, D gene, CDR3 DNA, CDR3 protein. The D gene is left open where the match is weak. Part of the rows lack a size; the others show once, few, many or a class for expanded clones.

TRBV9	NA	TRBJ2-6	19	NA	TGTGCCAGCAGCGTAGGTTTAGGGCGGGTCCTCTCTGGGGCCAACGTCCTGACTTTC	CASSVGLGRVLSGANVLTF
TRBV6-5	NA	TRBJ2-5	15	NA	TGTGCCAGCAGTTACGAGACTCAAGGGGGAGAGACCCAGTACTTC	CASSYETQGGETQYF
TRBV27	NA	TRBJ1-5	15	NA	TGTGCCAGCAGTTCCATGGGCAGGGGCGGTCAGCCCCAGCATTTT	CASSSMGRGGQPQHF
TRBV19	NA	TRBJ2-2	13	TRBD2	TGTGCCAGTATGGGAGGGTTTTATGGGGAGCTGTTTTTT	CASMGGFYGELFF
TRBV25-1	few	TRBJ1-2	16	NA	TGTGCCAGCAGTTCGCCTGCGGGGGGCATGTACACTGGCTACACCTTC	CASSSPAGGMYTGYTF
TRBV11-1	NA	TRBJ2-1	16	TRBD2	TGTGCCAGCAGCTTATCCCAGCGGGGGCTAGGCAATGAGCAGTTCTTC	CASSLSQRGLGNEQFF
TRBV30	NA	TRBJ1-5	16	NA	TGTGCCTGGAGTGTATCAACGGGACACTCAAGGCAGCCCCAGCATTTT	CAWSVSTGHSRQPQHF
TRBV30	once	TRBJ1-5	15	NA	TGTGCCTGGAGTGTATTTGGTACACAAAATCAGCCCCAGCATTTT	CAWSVFGTQNQPQHF
TRBV6-5	NA	TRBJ1-4	14	TRBD1	TGTGCCAGCTTGGACAGGGGTCTTAATGAAAAACTGTTTTTT	CASLDRGLNEKLFF
TRBV6-5	NA	TRBJ1-6	16	TRBD1	TGTGCCAGCAGTTACTCGGCAGGGGGCGCGTATTCACCCCTCCACTTT	CASSYSAGGAYSPLHF
TRBV7-9	NA	TRBJ2-1	14	NA	TGTGCCAGCAGCTTAGGGACAGTGTCCAATGAGCAGTTCTTC	CASSLGTVSNEQFF
TRBV9	NA	TRBJ2-3	15	NA	TGTGCCAGCAGCGTAGTTGGACAGAACACAGATACGCAGTATTTT	CASSVVGQNTDTQYF